The present TCR beta chain was sequenced within a study of spatial heterogeneity in lung cancer. The study's findings and limits: Tumor mutation count correlated with how many alpha and beta TCRs expanded intratumorally.

This CDR3 is 16 amino acids long. V lost 3 bases, J lost 0 bases, and 14 bases lay in between. Germline V CDR1 and CDR2: KGHSH, LQKENI. Time point of the sample: sample taken at primary tumor resection. By share, this clonotype ranks as medium-sized. No antigen is known for it. TCRdb re-derived calls from the 5' RACE reads in MiXCR, one entry per CDR3 protein. The sample holds 9,000 or so distinct CDR3 sequences; roughly 3% are singletons and the top ten take approximately 13%. This TCR derives from a male donor with early-stage non-small cell lung cancer. This sequence joins TRBV18 and TRBJ1-1; TRBD1 might be the D (5 bases). The starting material was lung tumor tissue, obtained at surgery. The CDR3, as DNA: TGTGCCAGCTCACCCCCGGGACGGTCCATGAACACTGAAGCTTTCTTT. It translates to CASSPPGRSMNTEAFF.